Following are 6 T cell receptor beta chains from one sample sequenced in a study of T cell repertoires in aging, cancer and after chemotherapy. The template was genomic DNA from peripheral blood, not RNA. A mixed TRB-A/B primer pool amplified rearranged TRB by multiplex touch-down PCR. In TCRdb, the multiplex PCR reads were re-called with MiXCR into one record per CDR3 protein. The sample includes 5,000 to 6,500 distinct CDR3 sequences, over 30% of them seen just once. Sequencing was carried out using blood. Receptors originate from a human donor with a blood cancer.

This clonotype was seen a few times. The rearrangement links TRBV20-1 to TRBJ2-3; TRBD2 matches 9 bases. Germline values: CDR1 DFQATT, CDR2 SNEGSKA (reference sequence). The V and J ends lost 3 bases and 4 bases, in that order; junction bases with no gene match: 5. CDR3 length: 14 residues. CDR3 region: CSARPSGTADTQYF. Written as DNA, the CDR3 is TGCAGTGCTAGGCCTAGCGGGACCGCAGATACGCAGTATTTT.

The V call is TRBV12-3 or TRBV12-4, the J call TRBJ2-3; possible D gene TRBD2, 6 bases. The germline V and J ends were trimmed by 9 bases and 6 bases, with 13 bases remaining between them. This CDR3 region has 12 residues. The CDR3 spells CASRNAGDTQYF. CDR3 coding DNA: TGTGCCAGTAGAAATGCGGGGGATACGCAGTATTTT.

This sequence joins TRBV7-6 and TRBJ2-2; a possible D gene is TRBD2 (5 bases). The CDR3 totals 12 residues. Between the trimmed V and J ends, which lost 5 bases and 5 bases, there was a span of 6 bases. Germline CDR1 is SGHVS and CDR2 is FNYEAQ. CDR3 amino acids: CASSPGTGELFF. CDR3 DNA sequence: TGTGCCAGCAGCCCGGGGACCGGGGAGCTGTTTTTT.

The chain is built from TRBV27 and TRBJ2-6, with a possible D match to TRBD1 (7 bases). CDR1 is MNHEY, CDR2 SMNVEV, per germline (reference sequence). V lost 3 bases and J lost 3, with 15 bases in between. The CDR3 length is 17 residues. The CDR3 region has the DNA TGTGCCAGCAGTTTGGGGGCAGGGGGGAGTGGGGCCAACGTCCTGACTTTC. It specifies CASSLGAGGSGANVLTF.

The chain recombines TRBV5-1 with TRBJ1-4; 7 bases are shared with TRBD1. Germline values: CDR1 SGHRS, CDR2 YFSETQ. This CDR3 is built from 15 residues. Trimming removed 4 bases from V and 3 bases from J; junction bases left unmatched: 6. The CDR3 sequence is CASSRMRGPNEKLFF. CDR3 DNA: TGCGCCAGCAGCCGAATGAGGGGGCCTAATGAAAAACTGTTTTTT. The whole variable domain, remainder taken from reference TRBV5-1 and TRBJ1-4, is KAGVTQTPRYLIKTRGQQVTLSCSPISGHRSVSWYQQTPGQGLQFLFEYFSETQRNKGNFPGRFSGRQFSNSRSEMNVSTLELGDSALYLCASSRMRGPNEKLFFGSGTQLSVL.

This clonotype was seen a few times. The V call is TRBV5-6, the J call TRBJ2-5; D uncertain. Germline-derived CDR1 and CDR2 are SGHDT and YYEEEE. Between the trimmed V and J ends, which lost 4 bases and 4 bases, there was a span of 14 bases. This CDR3 spans 14 amino acids. CDR3 DNA sequence: TGTGCCAGCAGCCCTAAGATAGCCCCAGAGACCCAGTACTTC. Protein: CASSPKIAPETQYF.